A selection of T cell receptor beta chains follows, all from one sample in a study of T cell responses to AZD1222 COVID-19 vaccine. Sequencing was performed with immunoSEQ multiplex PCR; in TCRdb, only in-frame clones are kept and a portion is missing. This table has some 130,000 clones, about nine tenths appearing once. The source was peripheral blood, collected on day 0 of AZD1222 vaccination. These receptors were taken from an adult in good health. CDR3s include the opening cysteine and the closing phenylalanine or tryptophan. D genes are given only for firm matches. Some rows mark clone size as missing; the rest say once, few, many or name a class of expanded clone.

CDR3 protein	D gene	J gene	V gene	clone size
CASSLQRGPSTDTQYF	TRBD2	TRBJ2-3	TRBV28	-
CASSREAGELFF	-	TRBJ2-2	TRBV2	-
CASSYRQGGKNIQYF	-	TRBJ2-4	TRBV5-8	-
CASSPGEENTEAFF	-	TRBJ1-1	TRBV6-5	-
CASSLGGDSLSYGYTF	TRBD1	TRBJ1-2	TRBV6-5	-
CASSIFRQAYGYTF	-	TRBJ1-2	TRBV7-9	-
CASSQGHSSSGANVLTF	-	TRBJ2-6	TRBV4-2	-
CASSIRPGATYEQYF	-	TRBJ2-7	TRBV19	-
CASSRGDSPRGNQPQHF	-	TRBJ1-5	TRBV7-9	-
CASSAYEQYF	-	TRBJ2-7	TRBV5-8	-
CASSFGTGANTEAFF	TRBD1	TRBJ1-1	TRBV28	once
CASSLESSWTGNGNTIYF	TRBD1	TRBJ1-3	TRBV5-1	once
CASRKVTADYEQYF	-	TRBJ2-7	TRBV7-3	-
CASSQDSPLRTAQHF	-	TRBJ1-5	TRBV4-3	-
CASSEKAGGYNEQFF	TRBD2	TRBJ2-1	TRBV6-4	few
CASSTLIESPYEQYF	-	TRBJ2-7	TRBV28	-
CASNGENTDTQYF	-	TRBJ2-3	TRBV6-5	-
CASSEGVEGYNEQFF	-	TRBJ2-1	TRBV6-4	-
CASSRFGGDYNEQFF	TRBD2	TRBJ2-1	TRBV4-2	-
CASSSDRGINEQFF	TRBD1	TRBJ2-1	TRBV6-5	-
CASSLTGEFGEAFF	TRBD1	TRBJ1-1	TRBV7-9	-
CASSLGANVLTF	-	TRBJ2-6	TRBV9	-
CAISEGRHKGKNTEAFF	-	TRBJ1-1	TRBV10-3	-
CASSQDRWGFQDYEQYF	-	TRBJ2-7	TRBV14	-
CASSQDRYEDTQYF	-	TRBJ2-3	TRBV4-2	-
CASIQKGWTEAFF	-	TRBJ1-1	TRBV28	once
CASSPALDNSPLHF	-	TRBJ1-6	TRBV27	-
CAWSESPGELFF	-	TRBJ2-2	TRBV30	-
CASSPSGNQPQHF	-	TRBJ1-5	TRBV9	-
CASSMWAAGGFDEQFF	TRBD2	TRBJ2-1	TRBV19	once
CASSLRTAQETQYF	-	TRBJ2-5	TRBV28	-
CASSLAGWVSQPQHF	-	TRBJ1-5	TRBV7-2	-
CASTFAYGGNEKLFF	-	TRBJ1-4	TRBV28	-
CASSPRDLRNSPLHF	-	TRBJ1-6	TRBV18	-
CASWGENQPQHF	-	TRBJ1-5	TRBV7-7	-
CASSARQGSYNEQFF	TRBD1	TRBJ2-1	TRBV6-5	few
CASSMATAGIYEQYF	TRBD2	TRBJ2-7	TRBV19	-
CASSFPRRGDNEKLFF	-	TRBJ1-4	TRBV28	-
CASSPRMPDTQYF	-	TRBJ2-3	TRBV7-2	-
CASTPWEGPDTQYF	TRBD2	TRBJ2-3	TRBV7-9	-
CASSLLSQKAPNYGYTF	-	TRBJ1-2	TRBV7-2	-
CASSLGGSGGVEQYF	TRBD2	TRBJ2-7	TRBV5-6	once
CASSEEGQGYGYTF	-	TRBJ1-2	TRBV2	-
CASSPLMDTIYF	-	TRBJ1-3	TRBV11-2	-
CASSGLPNRGPGYTF	TRBD1	TRBJ1-2	TRBV18	-
CASSSGTGAPPNTGELFF	TRBD1	TRBJ2-2	TRBV4-2	once
CAWNQGVGNQPQHF	TRBD1	TRBJ1-5	TRBV30	-
CASSVKIAGIRQETQYF	-	TRBJ2-5	TRBV9	-
CASSLLAGGSYEQYF	TRBD2	TRBJ2-7	TRBV6-5	-
CASRRTGSGNQPQHF	TRBD1	TRBJ1-5	TRBV28	-
CASSLGGAHTDTQYF	-	TRBJ2-3	TRBV7-9	-